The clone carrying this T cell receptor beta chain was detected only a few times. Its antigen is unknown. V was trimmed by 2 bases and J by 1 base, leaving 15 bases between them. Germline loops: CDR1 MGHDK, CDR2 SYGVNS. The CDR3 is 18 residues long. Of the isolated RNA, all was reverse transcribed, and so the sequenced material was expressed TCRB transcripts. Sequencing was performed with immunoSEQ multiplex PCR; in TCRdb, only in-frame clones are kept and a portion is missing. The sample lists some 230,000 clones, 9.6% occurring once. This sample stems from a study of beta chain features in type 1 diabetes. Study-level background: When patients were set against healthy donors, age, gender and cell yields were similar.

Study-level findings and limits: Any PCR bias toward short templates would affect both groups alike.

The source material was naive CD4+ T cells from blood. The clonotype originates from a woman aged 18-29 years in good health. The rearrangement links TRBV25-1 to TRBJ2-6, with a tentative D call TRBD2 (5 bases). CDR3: CASSEPRGGASGANVLTF. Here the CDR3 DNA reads TGTGCCAGCAGTGAACCCCGAGGAGGCGCGTCTGGGGCCAACGTCCTGACTTTC.